The 5 T cell receptor beta chains given below trace back to one sample, sequenced in a study of cytomegalovirus exposure and HLA in healthy donors. Primers included in the PCR were 60 Vbeta and 13 Jbeta primers. Measured with immunoSEQ multiplex PCR; TCRdb has only the in-frame clones, and not every one. Recorded here are approximately 130,000 clones; the top ten clones represent 2%. Sequencing was performed on PBMCs. These receptors were taken from a woman aged 55 to 70 in good health and CMV-seronegative.

This sequence joins TRBV7-8 and TRBJ1-3, with 7 nucleotides matching TRBD1. Per germline, CDR1 SGHVS and CDR2 FQNEAQ. The CDR3 covers 15 residues. Trimming took 5 bases from V and 0 from J; bases not matched to a gene: 4. CDR3 nucleotide sequence: TGTGCCAGCAGCGCGGGACAGCTCTCTGGAAACACCATATATTTT. Amino acids: CASSAGQLSGNTIYF. Based on the CDR3 plus reference TRBV7-8 and TRBJ1-3, the full variable domain is GAGVSQSPRYKVAKRGQDVALRCDPISGHVSLFWYQQALGQGPEFLTYFQNEAQLDKSGLPSDRFFAERPEGSVSTLKIQRTQQEDSAVYLCASSAGQLSGNTIYFGEGSWLTVV.

The V and J genes are TRBV19 and TRBJ1-4, with D tentatively TRBD1 (6 bases). Germline V gene sequence: CDR1 LNHDA, CDR2 SQIVND (reference sequence). The CDR3 consists of 21 residues. Trimming cost V 3 bases and J 3 bases, with 29 bases left between them. As DNA, the CDR3 is TGTGCCAGTAGTATTGGAGGTCTACCGAACTACGAAACAGGGTCTAATGAAAAACTGTTTTTT. Its translation is CASSIGGLPNYETGSNEKLFF. Together with reference TRBV19 and TRBJ1-4, the CDR3 gives the full variable domain: DGGITQSPKYLFRKEGQNVTLSCEQNLNHDAMYWYRQDPGQGLRLIYYSQIVNDFQKGDIAEGYSVSREKKESFPLTVTSAQKNPTAFYLCASSIGGLPNYETGSNEKLFFGSGTQLSVL.

The CDR3, as DNA: TGTGCCAGCAGCGAGAGTGGAGAGACCCAGTACTTC. Protein: CASSESGETQYF. This chain joins TRBV9 and TRBJ2-5; no clear D. Trimming took off 3 bases at V and 4 bases at J, with 7 bases between the two ends. This CDR3 is built from 12 residues. CDR1 is SGDLS, CDR2 YYNGEE, per germline. Looking up the rest from reference TRBV9 and TRBJ2-5 gives the full variable domain: DSGVTQTPKHLITATGQRVTLRCSPRSGDLSVYWYQQSLDQGLQFLIQYYNGEERAKGNILERFSAQQFPDLHSELNLSSLELGDSALYFCASSESGETQYFGPGTRLLVL.

This chain connects TRBV5-1 to TRBJ2-1; 7 positions match TRBD2. The germline gives CDR1 SGHRS, CDR2 YFSETQ. The ends lost 6 bases at V and 7 bases at J; junction bases unmatched: 16. The length of the CDR3 is 16 residues. CDR3 amino acids: CASNSGLAEFVNEQFF. The DNA of the CDR3 is TGCGCCAGCAATTCGGGGCTAGCGGAATTTGTTAATGAGCAGTTCTTC.

As regards this clone: The junction does not match germline at one end; this may be a read error. The CDR3 region has the DNA TGTGCCAGCAGCCCCCCGGGACAGGGGAGGCTTGGCGTCGGGTTC. Its protein product is CASSPPGQGRLGVGF. V usage is TRBV7-2 and J usage is TRBJ2-7; the match to TRBD1 covers 10 bases. CDR3 size: 15 residues. Per germline, CDR1 SGHTA and CDR2 FQGNSA.